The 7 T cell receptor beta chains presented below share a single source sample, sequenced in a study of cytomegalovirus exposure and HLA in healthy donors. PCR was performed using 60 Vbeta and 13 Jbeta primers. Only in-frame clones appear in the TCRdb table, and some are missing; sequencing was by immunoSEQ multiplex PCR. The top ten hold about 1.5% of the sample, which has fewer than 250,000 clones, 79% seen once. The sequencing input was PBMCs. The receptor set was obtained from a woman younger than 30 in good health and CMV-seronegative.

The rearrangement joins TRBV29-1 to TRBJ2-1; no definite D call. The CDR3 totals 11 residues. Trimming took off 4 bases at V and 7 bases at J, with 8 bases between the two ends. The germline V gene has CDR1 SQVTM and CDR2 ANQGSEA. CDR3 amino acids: CSVGVYNEQFF. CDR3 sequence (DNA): TGCAGCGTTGGTGTCTATAATGAGCAGTTCTTC.

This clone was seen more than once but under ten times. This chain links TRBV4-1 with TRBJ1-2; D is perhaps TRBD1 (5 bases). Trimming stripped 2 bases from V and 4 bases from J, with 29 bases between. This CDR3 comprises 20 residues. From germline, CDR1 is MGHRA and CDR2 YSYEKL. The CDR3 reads CASSQSPPGTSTLGGYGYTF. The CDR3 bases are TGCGCCAGCAGCCAATCACCCCCGGGGACGTCTACACTGGGGGGCTATGGCTACACCTTC.

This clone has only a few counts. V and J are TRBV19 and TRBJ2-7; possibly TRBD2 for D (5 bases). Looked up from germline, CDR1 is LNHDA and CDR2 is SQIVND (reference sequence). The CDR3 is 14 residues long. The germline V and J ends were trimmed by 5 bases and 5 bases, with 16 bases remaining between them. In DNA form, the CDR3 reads TGTGCCAGTAGTCCCACTAGTATGGTGGACGAGCAGTACTTC. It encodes CASSPTSMVDEQYF.

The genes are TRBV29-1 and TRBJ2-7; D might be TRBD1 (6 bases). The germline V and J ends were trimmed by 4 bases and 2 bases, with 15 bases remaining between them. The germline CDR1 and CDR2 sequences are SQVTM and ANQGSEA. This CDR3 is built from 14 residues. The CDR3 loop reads CSVVRGTLTYEQYF. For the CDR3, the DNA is TGCAGCGTTGTCAGGGGCACCTTGACCTACGAGCAGTACTTC.

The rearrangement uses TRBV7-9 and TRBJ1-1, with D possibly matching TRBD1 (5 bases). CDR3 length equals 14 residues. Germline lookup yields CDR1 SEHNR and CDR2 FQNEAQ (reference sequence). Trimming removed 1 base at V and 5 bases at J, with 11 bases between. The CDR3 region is CASSLGGGETEAFF. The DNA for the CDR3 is TGTGCCAGCAGCTTAGGCGGGGGGGAAACTGAAGCTTTCTTT.

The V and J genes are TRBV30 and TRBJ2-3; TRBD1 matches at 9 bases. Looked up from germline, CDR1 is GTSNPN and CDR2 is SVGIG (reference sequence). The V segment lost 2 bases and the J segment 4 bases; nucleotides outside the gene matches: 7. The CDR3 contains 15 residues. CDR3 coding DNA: TGTGCCTGGAGTCCGGGACAGGGCCCCGCAGATACGCAGTATTTT. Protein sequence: CAWSPGQGPADTQYF.

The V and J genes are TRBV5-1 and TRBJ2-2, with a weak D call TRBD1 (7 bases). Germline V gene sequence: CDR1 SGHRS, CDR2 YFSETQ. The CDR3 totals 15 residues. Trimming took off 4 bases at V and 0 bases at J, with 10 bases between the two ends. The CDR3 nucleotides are TGCGCCAGCAGCCAGGGGGGAGCGAACACCGGGGAGCTGTTTTTT. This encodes CASSQGGANTGELFF.